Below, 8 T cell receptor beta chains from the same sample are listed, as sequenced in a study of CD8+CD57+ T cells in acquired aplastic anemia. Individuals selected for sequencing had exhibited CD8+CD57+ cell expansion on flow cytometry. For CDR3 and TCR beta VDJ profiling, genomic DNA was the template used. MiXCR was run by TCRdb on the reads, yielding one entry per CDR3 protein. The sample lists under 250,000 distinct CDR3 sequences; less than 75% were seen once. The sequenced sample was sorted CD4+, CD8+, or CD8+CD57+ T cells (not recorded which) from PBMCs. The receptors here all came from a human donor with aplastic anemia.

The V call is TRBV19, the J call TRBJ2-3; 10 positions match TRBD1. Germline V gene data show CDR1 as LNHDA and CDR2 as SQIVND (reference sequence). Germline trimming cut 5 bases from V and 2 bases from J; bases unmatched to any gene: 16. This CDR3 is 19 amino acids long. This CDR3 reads CASSWADSGTGDTTDTQYF. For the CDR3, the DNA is TGTGCCAGTAGTTGGGCCGACTCCGGGACAGGGGACACCACAGATACGCAGTATTTT.

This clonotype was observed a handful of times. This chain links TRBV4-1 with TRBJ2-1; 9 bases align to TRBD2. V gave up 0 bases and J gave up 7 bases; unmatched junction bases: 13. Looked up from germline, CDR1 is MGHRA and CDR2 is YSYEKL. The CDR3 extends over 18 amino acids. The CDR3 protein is CASSQDLAAGGPWNEQFF. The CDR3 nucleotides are TGCGCCAGCAGCCAAGATCTGGCGGCGGGGGGGCCGTGGAATGAGCAGTTCTTC.

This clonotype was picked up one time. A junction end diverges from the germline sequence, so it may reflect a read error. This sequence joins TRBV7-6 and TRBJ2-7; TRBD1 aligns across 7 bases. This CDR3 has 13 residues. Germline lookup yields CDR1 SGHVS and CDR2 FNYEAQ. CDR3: CASSTTGSCEQYF. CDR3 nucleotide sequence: TGTGCCAGCAGCACGACAGGGTCCTGCGAGCAGTACTTC.

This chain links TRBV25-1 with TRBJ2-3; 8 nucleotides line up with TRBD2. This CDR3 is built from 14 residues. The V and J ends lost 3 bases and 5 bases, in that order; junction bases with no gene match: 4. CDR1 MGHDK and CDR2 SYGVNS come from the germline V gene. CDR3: CASSESGSGDTQYF. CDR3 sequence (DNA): TGTGCCAGCAGTGAGAGCGGGAGCGGAGATACGCAGTATTTT.

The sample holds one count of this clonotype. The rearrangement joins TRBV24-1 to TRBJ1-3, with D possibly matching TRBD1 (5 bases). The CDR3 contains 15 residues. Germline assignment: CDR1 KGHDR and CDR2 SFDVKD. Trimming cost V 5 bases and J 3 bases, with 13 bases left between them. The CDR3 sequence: CATSAGRTHGNTIYF. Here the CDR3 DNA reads TGTGCCACCAGTGCAGGGCGAACACATGGAAACACCATATATTTT.

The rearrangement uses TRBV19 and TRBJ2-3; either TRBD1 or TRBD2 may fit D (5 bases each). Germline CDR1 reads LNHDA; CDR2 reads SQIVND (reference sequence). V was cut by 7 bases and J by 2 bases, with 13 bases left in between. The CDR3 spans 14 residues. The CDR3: CASTHGADTDTQYF. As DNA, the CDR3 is TGTGCCAGTACCCACGGGGCCGACACAGATACGCAGTATTTT.

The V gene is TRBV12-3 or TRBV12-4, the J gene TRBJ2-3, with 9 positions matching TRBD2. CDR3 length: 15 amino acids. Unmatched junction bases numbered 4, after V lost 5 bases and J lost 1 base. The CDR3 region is CASSKERGGTDTQYF. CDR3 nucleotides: TGTGCCAGCAGTAAGGAGCGGGGGGGCACAGATACGCAGTATTTT.

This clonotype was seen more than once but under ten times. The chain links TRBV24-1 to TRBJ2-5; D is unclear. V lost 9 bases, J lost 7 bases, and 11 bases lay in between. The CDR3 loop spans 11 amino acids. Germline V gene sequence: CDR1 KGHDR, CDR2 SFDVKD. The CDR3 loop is CATEWLGTQYF. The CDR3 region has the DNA TGTGCCACCGAGTGGTTGGGGACCCAGTACTTC.